What follows are 2 T cell receptor beta chains derived from one specimen sequenced in a study of blood T cell repertoires in COVID-19. Clones were sequenced by immunoSEQ multiplex PCR, and TCRdb holds only the in-frame ones, with some missing. This sample has roughly 330,000 clones, with nearly 90% found just once. The sample taken for sequencing was PBMCs or T cells enriched from blood (not recorded which). The receptors were sampled from a woman aged 25 to 39 who had recovered from COVID-19.

This clone was seen a few times. The V and J genes are TRBV29-1 and TRBJ1-5; D might be TRBD1 (6 bases). Germline CDR1 and CDR2: SQVTM and ANQGSEA. V lost 6 bases and J lost 6, with 15 bases in between. The CDR3 runs 13 residues. The CDR3 loop reads CSVGGAGSQPQHF. CDR3 in DNA: TGCAGCGTAGGGGGGGCCGGGAGTCAGCCCCAGCATTTT.

This sequence joins TRBV5-4 and TRBJ2-5, with a tentative D call TRBD2 (6 bases). Trimming left V 4 bases short and J 2 bases short, with 18 bases between. CDR3 length: 16 residues. Germline V CDR1 and CDR2: SGHNT, YYREEE (reference sequence). The CDR3: CASSVVDERAQETQYF. CDR3 DNA sequence: TGTGCCAGCAGCGTGGTCGACGAGCGGGCTCAAGAGACCCAGTACTTC.